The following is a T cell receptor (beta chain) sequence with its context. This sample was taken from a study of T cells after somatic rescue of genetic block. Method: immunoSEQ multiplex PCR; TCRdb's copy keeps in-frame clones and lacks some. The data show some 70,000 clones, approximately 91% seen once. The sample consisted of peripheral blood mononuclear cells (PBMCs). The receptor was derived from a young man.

DNA of the CDR3: TGTGCCAGCAGCGAGGGACGGGCAACTAATGAAAAACTGTTTTTT. Translating gives CASSEGRATNEKLFF. The chain combines TRBV9 with TRBJ1-4; tentatively, D is TRBD1 (5 bases). CDR3 length equals 15 residues. Germline V CDR1 and CDR2: SGDLS, YYNGEE. V lost 3 bases to trimming and J lost 0 bases, with 9 bases between them.